The present T cell receptor (beta chain) was sequenced within a study of T cell responses to AZD1222 COVID-19 vaccine. Overall study results and limits: Receipt of two AZD1222 doses was followed by a rise in Spike-specific TCR breadth and depth. Repertoire sampling occurred only after the peak T cell response. Among the donors, most were white British and more were female, and clonal diversity was possibly underestimated.

This CDR3 is 14 amino acids long. The V gene's germline CDR1 is SGHDN and CDR2 FVKESK. The trim removed 4 bases at V and 3 bases at J, leaving 4 bases unmatched. This clone was seen only a few times. What it recognizes is unknown. Generated by immunoSEQ multiplex PCR, the TCRdb table keeps only in-frame clones and is missing some. The sample comprises about 120,000 clones, 88% of which are singletons, and approximately 18% rests with the top ten. The genes are TRBV14 and TRBJ2-7, with 9 bases matching TRBD1. The TCR comes from an adult in good health. Sequencing used peripheral blood, obtained on day 0 of MenACWY control vaccination. CDR3 sequence (DNA): TGTGCCAGCAGCCGAACAGGGGGCGGCTACGAGCAGTACTTC. It is translated as CASSRTGGGYEQYF.